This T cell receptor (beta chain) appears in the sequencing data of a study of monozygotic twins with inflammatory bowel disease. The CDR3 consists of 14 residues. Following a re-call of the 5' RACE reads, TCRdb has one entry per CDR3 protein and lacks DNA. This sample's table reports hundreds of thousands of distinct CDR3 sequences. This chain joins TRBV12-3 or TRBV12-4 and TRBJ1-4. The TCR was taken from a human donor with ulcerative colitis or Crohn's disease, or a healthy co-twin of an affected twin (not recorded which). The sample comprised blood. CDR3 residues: CASSFPRQNEKLFF.